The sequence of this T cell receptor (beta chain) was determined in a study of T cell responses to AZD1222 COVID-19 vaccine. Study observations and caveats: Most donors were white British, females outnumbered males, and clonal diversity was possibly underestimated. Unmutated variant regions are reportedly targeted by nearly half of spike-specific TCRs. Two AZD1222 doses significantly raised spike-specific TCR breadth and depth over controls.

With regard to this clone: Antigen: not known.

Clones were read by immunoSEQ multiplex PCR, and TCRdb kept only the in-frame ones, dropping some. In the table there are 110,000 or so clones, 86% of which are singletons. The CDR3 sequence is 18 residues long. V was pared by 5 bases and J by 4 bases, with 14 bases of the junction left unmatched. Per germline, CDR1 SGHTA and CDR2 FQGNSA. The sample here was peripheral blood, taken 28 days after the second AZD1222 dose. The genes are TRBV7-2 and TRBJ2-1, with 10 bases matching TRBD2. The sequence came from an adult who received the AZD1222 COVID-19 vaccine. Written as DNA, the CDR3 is TGTGCCAGCAGCCGCGGGGGAGCGGGGGGGTCTTTATACAATGAGCAGTTCTTC. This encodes CASSRGGAGGSLYNEQFF. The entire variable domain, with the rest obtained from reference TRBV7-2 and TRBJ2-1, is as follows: GAGVSQSPSNKVTEKGKDVELRCDPISGHTALYWYRQSLGQGLEFLIYFQGNSAPDKSGLPSDRFSAERTGGSVSTLTIQRTQQEDSAVYLCASSRGGAGGSLYNEQFFGPGTRLTVL.